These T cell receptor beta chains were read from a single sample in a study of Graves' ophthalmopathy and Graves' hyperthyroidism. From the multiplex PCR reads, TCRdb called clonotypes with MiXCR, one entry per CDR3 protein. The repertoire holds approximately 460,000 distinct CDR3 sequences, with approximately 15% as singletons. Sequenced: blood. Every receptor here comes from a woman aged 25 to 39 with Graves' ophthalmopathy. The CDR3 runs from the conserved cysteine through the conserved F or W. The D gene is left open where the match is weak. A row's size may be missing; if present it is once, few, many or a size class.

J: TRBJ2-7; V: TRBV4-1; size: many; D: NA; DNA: TGCGCCAGCAGCCAGGAAACAGGGACCTACGAGCAGTACTTC; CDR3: CASSQETGTYEQYF
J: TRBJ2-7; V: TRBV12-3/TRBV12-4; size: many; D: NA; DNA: TGTGCCAGCAGTTTGGGGGGAAACTCCTACGAGCAGTACTTC; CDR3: CASSLGGNSYEQYF
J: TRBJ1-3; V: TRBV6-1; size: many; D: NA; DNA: TGTGCCAGCAGTGAAGGTCGTAGGATCTCTGGAAACACCATATATTTT; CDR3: CASSEGRRISGNTIYF
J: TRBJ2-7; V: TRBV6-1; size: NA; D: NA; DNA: TGTGCCAGCAACACCGGCGGGATGCACTTCGAGCAGTACTTC; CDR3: CASNTGGMHFEQYF
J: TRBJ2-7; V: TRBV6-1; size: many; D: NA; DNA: TGTGCCAGCACTGCGGGGCAGGGTAGAACCGAGCAGTACTTC; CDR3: CASTAGQGRTEQYF
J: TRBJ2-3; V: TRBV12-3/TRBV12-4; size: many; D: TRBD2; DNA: TGTGCCAGCAGTATATCCGGGACTAGTGGGACGCAGTATTTT; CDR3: CASSISGTSGTQYF
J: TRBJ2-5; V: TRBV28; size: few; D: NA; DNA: TGTGCCAGCAGTTCTTACGGAGCATTCCAAGAGACCCAGTACTTC; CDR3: CASSSYGAFQETQYF
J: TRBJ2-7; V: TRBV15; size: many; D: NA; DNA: TGTGCCACCAGCAGACCTCCGGACCTTCTTCCCTACGAGCAGTACTTC; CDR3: CATSRPPDLLPYEQYF
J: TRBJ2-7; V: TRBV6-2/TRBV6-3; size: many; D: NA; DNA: TGTGCCAGCAGTTACTCCCCCCCGGGACAAGCCTACGAGCAGTACTTC; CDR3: CASSYSPPGQAYEQYF
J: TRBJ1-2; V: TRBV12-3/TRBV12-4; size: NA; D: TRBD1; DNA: TGTGCCAGCAGTGGGACAGGGTTGACGCTGCTCACCTATGGCTACACCTTC; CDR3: CASSGTGLTLLTYGYTF
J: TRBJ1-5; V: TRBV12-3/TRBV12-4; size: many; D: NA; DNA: TGTGCCAGCAGTCCCGGGGGGGTGTTCCGCAATCAGCCCCAGCATTTT; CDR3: CASSPGGVFRNQPQHF
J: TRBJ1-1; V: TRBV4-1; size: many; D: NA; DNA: TGCGCCAGCAGCCAAACAGGTTCGGGTAACACTGAAGCTTTCTTT; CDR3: CASSQTGSGNTEAFF
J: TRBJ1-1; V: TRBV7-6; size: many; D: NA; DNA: TGTGCCAGCAGCTTATCACCGGGGCCAGGCACTGAAGCTTTCTTT; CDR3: CASSLSPGPGTEAFF
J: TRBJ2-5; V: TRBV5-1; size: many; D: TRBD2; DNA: TGCGCCAGCAGCCTAGCACCTAGCGGGGGACCCCGGACCCAGTACTTC; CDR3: CASSLAPSGGPRTQYF
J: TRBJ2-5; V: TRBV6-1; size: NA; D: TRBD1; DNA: TGTGCCAGCAGCCCTAGGACAGGCACGGAGACCCAGTACTTC; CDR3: CASSPRTGTETQYF
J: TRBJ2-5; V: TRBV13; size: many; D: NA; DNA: TGTGCCAGCAGCTCCCGGCCAGGGGGTAGCGGGGACCAAGAGACCCAGTACTTC; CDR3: CASSSRPGGSGDQETQYF
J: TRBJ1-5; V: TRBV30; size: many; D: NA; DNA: TGTGCCTGGAGGGACAGACATAGCAATCAGCCCCAGCATTTT; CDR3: CAWRDRHSNQPQHF
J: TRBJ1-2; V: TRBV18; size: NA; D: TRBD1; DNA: TGTGCCAGCTCACCACTTTCCGGACAGGACTATGGCTACACCTTC; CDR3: CASSPLSGQDYGYTF